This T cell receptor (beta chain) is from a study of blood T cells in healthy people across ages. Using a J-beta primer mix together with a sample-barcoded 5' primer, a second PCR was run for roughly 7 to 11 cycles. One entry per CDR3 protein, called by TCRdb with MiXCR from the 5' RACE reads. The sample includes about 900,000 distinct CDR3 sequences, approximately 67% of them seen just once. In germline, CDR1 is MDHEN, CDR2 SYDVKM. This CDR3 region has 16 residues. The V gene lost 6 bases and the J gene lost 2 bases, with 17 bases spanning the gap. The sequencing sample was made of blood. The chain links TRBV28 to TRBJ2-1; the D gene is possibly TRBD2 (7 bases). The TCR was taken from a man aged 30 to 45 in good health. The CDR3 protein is CASSSMQGRAYNEQFF. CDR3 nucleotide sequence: TGTGCCAGCAGCTCGATGCAGGGGAGGGCCTACAATGAGCAGTTCTTC.